Each of the 17 T cell receptor beta chains below was sequenced from the same sample in a study of T cells after yellow fever vaccination. MiXCR, applied by TCRdb to the 5' RACE reads, yields one record per CDR3 protein. The table includes approximately 350,000 distinct CDR3 sequences, 9.5% to 13% detected once. The specimen was PBMCs, collected on the day of the first yellow fever vaccination. Every receptor here comes from a young man who received the YFV17D yellow fever vaccine.

This chain connects TRBV20-1 to TRBJ1-2; D is uncertain. This CDR3 spans 12 amino acids. Trimming removed 6 bases at V and 6 bases at J, with 14 bases between. CDR1 DFQATT and CDR2 SNEGSKA come from the germline V gene (reference sequence). The CDR3 protein is CSAPFEVDGYTF. The CDR3 DNA reads as TGCAGTGCCCCATTTGAGGTCGATGGCTACACCTTC.

The chain is built from TRBV19 and TRBJ2-6; D possibly corresponds to TRBD1 (5 bases). The V end lost 7 bases, the J end lost 2 bases, and 15 bases lay between the germline ends. Germline assignment: CDR1 LNHDA and CDR2 SQIVND (reference sequence). The CDR3 sequence is 16 residues long. For the CDR3, the DNA is TGTGCCAGTACACCAAGGGGTTTCACTGGGGCCAACGTCCTGACTTTC. Translating gives CASTPRGFTGANVLTF.

The chain couples TRBV5-1 to TRBJ2-5, with 8 bases lining up with TRBD2. Losses at the gene ends were 0 bases for V and 5 bases for J; bases not matched to a gene: 15. Germline loops: CDR1 SGHRS, CDR2 YFSETQ. The CDR3 runs 18 residues. The CDR3 reads CASSLGPRAGDLPETQYF. In DNA form, the CDR3 reads TGCGCCAGCAGCTTGGGTCCAAGAGCGGGGGACCTCCCGGAGACCCAGTACTTC.

This clonotype was seen a few times. V and J are TRBV1 and TRBJ1-2. TRBV1 is described as a pseudogene. The CDR3 is 13 amino acids. In nucleotides, the CDR3 is TGCACCAGCAGCCAACTAGGTCGTAGTGGCTACACCTTC. Amino acids: CTSSQLGRSGYTF.

V gene TRBV20-1 combines with J gene TRBJ2-1, with D possibly being TRBD2 (5 bases). The V and J ends lost 7 bases and 0 bases respectively, with 10 bases between them. CDR1 and CDR2 (germline): DFQATT, SNEGSKA (reference sequence). CDR3 length: 13 amino acids. The DNA for the CDR3 is TGCAGTGTTTTAGCGTCCTCCTACAATGAGCAGTTCTTC. Its protein is CSVLASSYNEQFF.

The table lists this clonotype with a few counts. The genes are TRBV6-6 and TRBJ2-1, with D hard to call. CDR1 and CDR2 (germline): MNHNY, SVGAGI (reference sequence). Trimming removed 8 bases from V and 7 bases from J, with 6 bases in between. CDR3 size: 10 residues. The CDR3 region is CASGENEQFF. The CDR3, as DNA: TGTGCCAGCGGAGAAAATGAGCAGTTCTTC.

The CDR3 loop is CASSWGTPPHEQFF. CDR3 DNA: TGTGCCAGCAGCTGGGGGACCCCCCCTCATGAGCAGTTCTTC. J is TRBJ2-1 and V is TRBV7-2, with D perhaps given as TRBD1 or TRBD2 (5 bases each). Germline assignment: CDR1 SGHTA and CDR2 FQGNSA. The CDR3 contains 14 residues. Trimming took 4 bases from V and 8 from J, leaving 15 bases between them.

The chain couples TRBV18 to TRBJ1-3; the D is unclear. The V end was cut by 3 bases, the J end by 0 bases, with 15 bases between. Germline CDR1 KGHSH, CDR2 LQKENI. The CDR3 spans 17 residues. CDR3 sequence reads: CASSPPYDVSSGNTIYF. The CDR3 bases are TGTGCCAGCTCACCTCCTTACGACGTAAGCTCTGGAAACACCATATATTTT.

This clonotype has more than one count but fewer than ten. The V call is TRBV5-1, the J call TRBJ1-1, with 7 bases aligning to TRBD1. The CDR3 totals 16 residues. The V and J ends lost 4 bases and 0 bases, in that order; junction bases with no gene match: 9. Germline-derived CDR1 and CDR2 are SGHRS and YFSETQ. The CDR3 DNA sequence: TGCGCCAGCAGCCCGGACAGGAGGGTAATGAACACTGAAGCTTTCTTT. It codes for CASSPDRRVMNTEAFF.

This clonotype was counted at least ten times. The chain uses TRBV12-3 or TRBV12-4 and TRBJ1-6; no definite D call. Trimming shortened V by 5 bases and J by 0 bases, and 8 bases separated the two germline ends. The CDR3 contains 15 residues. The CDR3 here is CASSGPNSYNSPLHF. CDR3 DNA: TGTGCCAGCAGTGGGCCAAACTCCTATAATTCACCCCTCCACTTT.

In this sample, this clonotype turned up a few times. The chain has TRBV7-8 and TRBJ2-5, with 8 bases aligning to TRBD2. The germline CDR1 and CDR2 sequences are SGHVS and FQNEAQ. Germline trimming cut 5 bases from V and 3 bases from J; bases unmatched to any gene: 11. CDR3 size: 16 residues. CDR3 nucleotide sequence: TGTGCCAGCAGCCCTAAGCGGAGTAGCGGGAAAGAGACCCAGTACTTC. It codes for CASSPKRSSGKETQYF.

This clonotype was observed a handful of times. The rearrangement uses TRBV30 and TRBJ1-1; a possible D gene is TRBD1 (5 bases). The CDR3 has 12 amino acids. The germline gives CDR1 GTSNPN, CDR2 SVGIG (reference sequence). The V end was cut by 2 bases, the J end by 7 bases, with 11 bases between. The CDR3 DNA sequence: TGTGCCTGGAGTCTGGGAGACAGTGAAGCTTTCTTT. Translating gives CAWSLGDSEAFF.

This chain uses TRBV5-1 with TRBJ1-6, with D possibly being TRBD1 (6 bases). CDR1 and CDR2 from the germline V gene are SGHRS and YFSETQ. V was shortened by 0 bases and J by 8 bases, with 12 bases between the two germline ends. The CDR3 runs to 15 residues. CDR3 DNA: TGCGCCAGCAGCTTGGCCCAGCAGGGGTATTCACCCCTCCACTTT. It specifies CASSLAQQGYSPLHF.

The chain has TRBV2 and TRBJ2-7; TRBD1 agrees at 9 bases. V gave up 4 bases and J gave up 3 bases; unmatched junction bases: 7. Germline V CDR1 and CDR2: SNHLY, FYNNEI. The CDR3 is 15 residues long. The CDR3 region is CASSAGGQGYYEQYV. Written as DNA, the CDR3 is TGTGCCAGCAGTGCGGGGGGACAGGGTTACTACGAGCAGTACGTC.

This clonotype was observed a few times. This chain connects TRBV6-2 or TRBV6-3 to TRBJ2-1; 7 bases are shared with TRBD2. Trimming took 7 bases from V and 7 from J; bases not matched to a gene: 16. This CDR3 spans 16 amino acids. The germline CDR1 and CDR2 sequences are MNHEY and SVGEGT. The CDR3 sequence: CASTPAGSRFLNEQFF. CDR3 sequence (DNA): TGTGCCAGCACCCCAGCGGGGTCCCGGTTTTTGAATGAGCAGTTCTTC.

The table lists this clonotype with a few counts. The rearrangement uses TRBV24-1 and TRBJ2-2; D is possibly TRBD1 (6 bases). Trimming left V 4 bases short and J 4 bases short, with 12 bases between. Germline assignment: CDR1 KGHDR and CDR2 SFDVKD. The CDR3 is 15 amino acids. This chain's CDR3 is CATSDPGVGTGELFF. Written as DNA, the CDR3 is TGTGCCACCAGTGACCCAGGGGTGGGCACCGGGGAGCTGTTTTTT.

The J gene is TRBJ1-1, the V gene TRBV18; TRBD1 matches at 8 bases. Germline assignment: CDR1 KGHSH and CDR2 LQKENI. After removal of 3 bases from V and 0 bases from J, the junction contained 6 bases not matched to a gene. The CDR3 sequence is 16 residues long. The CDR3 DNA reads as TGTGCCAGCTCACCCACCGGGACAGGCATGAACACTGAAGCTTTCTTT. Translated, it gives CASSPTGTGMNTEAFF.